This T cell receptor (beta chain) derives from a study of CD8+CD57+ T cells in acquired aplastic anemia. In the study overall: An average of roughly 10 million reads for CD4+ cells was obtained from healthy donors. Whole-study results and caveats: Comparison of patients with controls identified twenty-nine shared CD8+ CDR3 sequences.

Investigators profiled TCR beta VDJ and CDR3 from genomic DNA template. TCRdb re-analysed the reads in MiXCR, keeping a single row per CDR3 protein. The sample consists of some 170,000 distinct CDR3 sequences, about 48% of them appearing once. The CDR3 sequence is 14 residues long. Germline assignment: CDR1 SEHNR and CDR2 FQNEAQ (reference sequence). Trimming took 5 bases from V and 7 from J, leaving 12 bases between them. This clonotype was counted between two and nine times. Its target is unknown. The sequence came from a human donor in good health. Sample: sorted CD4+, CD8+, or CD8+CD57+ T cells (not recorded which) from PBMCs. The chain employs TRBV7-9 and TRBJ1-6; D is perhaps TRBD1 (5 bases). CDR3 protein: CASSPRTINSPLHF. The CDR3 nucleotides are TGTGCCAGCAGCCCCCGGACAATCAATTCACCCCTCCACTTT.